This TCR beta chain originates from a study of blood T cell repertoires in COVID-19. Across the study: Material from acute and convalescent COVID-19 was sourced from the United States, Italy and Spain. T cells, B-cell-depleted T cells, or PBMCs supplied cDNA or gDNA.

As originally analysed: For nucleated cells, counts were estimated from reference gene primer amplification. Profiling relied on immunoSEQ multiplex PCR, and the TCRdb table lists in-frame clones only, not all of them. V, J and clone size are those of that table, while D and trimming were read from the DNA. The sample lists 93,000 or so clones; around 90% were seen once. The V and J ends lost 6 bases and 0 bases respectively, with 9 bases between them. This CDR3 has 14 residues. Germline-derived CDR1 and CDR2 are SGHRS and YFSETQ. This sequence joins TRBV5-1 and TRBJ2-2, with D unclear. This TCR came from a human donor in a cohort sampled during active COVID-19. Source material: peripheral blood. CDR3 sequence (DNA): TGCGCCAGCAAACAGTTAGCGAACACCGGGGAGCTGTTTTTT. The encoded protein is CASKQLANTGELFF. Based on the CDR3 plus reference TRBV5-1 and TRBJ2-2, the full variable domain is KAGVTQTPRYLIKTRGQQVTLSCSPISGHRSVSWYQQTPGQGLQFLFEYFSETQRNKGNFPGRFSGRQFSNSRSEMNVSTLELGDSALYLCASKQLANTGELFFGEGSRLTVL.